The rows below give T cell receptor beta chains drawn from one sample of a study of blood T cell repertoires in COVID-19. Generated by immunoSEQ multiplex PCR, the TCRdb table keeps only in-frame clones and is missing some. The sample contains around 59,000 clones, around 80% of which appear only once. Sequencing input: peripheral blood. These receptor sequences come from a man aged 60-69 years with acute or convalescent COVID-19. The CDR3 runs from the conserved cysteine through the conserved F or W. The D gene is left open where the match is weak. Clone size is given for some rows only: seen once, a few or many times, or a class if the clone is expanded.

D gene	V gene	J gene	clone size	CDR3 protein	CDR3 DNA
TRBD2	TRBV3-1/TRBV3-2	TRBJ2-4	NA	CASSTRGRENIQYF	TGTGCCAGCAGCACGCGGGGGAGAGAAAACATTCAGTACTTC
TRBD1	TRBV2	TRBJ2-3	NA	CASGTGLDTQYF	TGTGCCAGCGGGACAGGGTTGGATACGCAGTATTTT
NA	TRBV18	TRBJ1-1	NA	CASSPNKYTEAFF	TGTGCCAGCTCACCCAACAAATACACTGAAGCTTTCTTT
NA	TRBV24-1	TRBJ2-5	once	CATSELTGVQETQYF	TGTGCCACCAGTGAATTGACAGGAGTCCAAGAGACCCAGTACTTC
NA	TRBV7-8	TRBJ2-2	NA	CAVGRGWTGELFF	TGTGCCGTGGGGCGGGGCTGGACCGGGGAGCTGTTTTTT
TRBD2	TRBV5-5	TRBJ2-7	once	CASSQGIGGAEYEQYF	TGTGCCAGCAGCCAAGGAATCGGGGGGGCCGAGTACGAGCAGTACTTC
NA	TRBV20-1	TRBJ1-1	NA	CSARFGVGAFF	TGCAGTGCTAGATTCGGGGTAGGAGCTTTCTTT
NA	TRBV9	TRBJ1-2	NA	CASSVATGSIWYTF	TGTGCCAGCAGCGTAGCCACAGGGAGTATCTGGTACACCTTC
NA	TRBV3-1/TRBV3-2	TRBJ1-1	few	CASSQEFRNTEAFF	TGTGCCAGCAGCCAAGAGTTCAGGAACACTGAAGCTTTCTTT
NA	TRBV7-2	TRBJ1-3	once	CASTPLPSGNTIYF	TGTGCCAGCACCCCTCTTCCCAGTGGAAACACCATATATTTT
NA	TRBV7-6	TRBJ2-2	NA	CASSLRGNTGELFF	TGTGCCAGCAGCTTAAGGGGGAACACCGGGGAGCTGTTTTTT
TRBD1	TRBV2	TRBJ1-5	NA	CASSEDRLSNQPQHF	TGTGCCAGCAGTGAGGACAGGTTGAGCAATCAGCCCCAGCATTTT
NA	TRBV9	TRBJ2-7	NA	CASAPSGVSYEQYF	TGTGCCAGCGCCCCGTCGGGAGTCTCCTACGAGCAGTACTTC
NA	TRBV24-1	TRBJ2-7	few	CATSGRAGQFTQYYEQYF	TGTGCCACCAGTGGCCGGGCAGGGCAGTTTACACAATACTACGAGCAGTACTTC
NA	TRBV6-5	TRBJ2-7	NA	CASSYLIPGSTYEQYF	TGTGCCAGCAGTTACTTGATCCCGGGATCGACCTACGAGCAGTACTTC
TRBD2	TRBV12-3/TRBV12-4	TRBJ2-4	NA	CASSLGGGVIQYF	TGTGCCAGCAGTTTGGGCGGGGGGGTCATTCAGTACTTC
TRBD1	TRBV5-6	TRBJ1-1	NA	CASSFRTGGVSTEAFF	TGTGCCAGCAGCTTCCGGACAGGGGGGGTGAGCACTGAAGCTTTCTTT
TRBD2	TRBV7-9	TRBJ2-5	NA	CASSLGIWRGDQETQYF	TGTGCCAGCAGCTTAGGGATTTGGCGGGGGGACCAAGAGACCCAGTACTTC
NA	TRBV1	TRBJ2-7	NA	CTSSQDRGYEQYF	TGCACCAGCAGCCAAGACAGGGGCTACGAGCAGTACTTC
TRBD1	TRBV13	TRBJ1-1	NA	CASSPRGLDTEAFF	TGTGCCAGCAGCCCCAGGGGGCTGGACACTGAAGCTTTCTTT
TRBD1	TRBV7-2	TRBJ2-2	once	CASRPPGGNTGELFF	TGTGCCAGCAGACCCCCAGGGGGAAACACCGGGGAGCTGTTTTTT
NA	TRBV5-1	TRBJ1-6	NA	CASSLGQVYSPLHF	TGCGCCAGCAGCTTGGGGCAGGTTTACTCACCCCTCCACTTT
TRBD2	TRBV28	TRBJ2-3	once	CASSPRWSSGGFTDTQYF	TGTGCCAGCAGCCCCAGGTGGTCGAGCGGGGGGTTCACAGATACGCAGTATTTT
TRBD2	TRBV28	TRBJ2-3	few	CASATSGGPDTQYF	TGTGCCAGCGCCACTAGCGGGGGGCCAGATACGCAGTATTTT
TRBD1	TRBV28	TRBJ2-7	NA	CASSLGQVYEQYF	TGTGCCAGCAGTCTAGGACAGGTTTACGAGCAGTACTTC
TRBD1	TRBV28	TRBJ1-5	NA	CASSSPGTGGAGNQPQHF	TGTGCCAGCAGTTCCCCCGGGACAGGGGGCGCGGGCAATCAGCCCCAGCATTTT
NA	TRBV2	TRBJ1-2	NA	CASSWTASSNYGYTF	TGTGCCAGCAGTTGGACAGCAAGTTCTAACTATGGCTACACCTTC
NA	TRBV6-6	TRBJ2-1	few	CASSYSLYNEQFF	TGTGCCAGCAGCTACAGCCTTTACAATGAGCAGTTCTTC
NA	TRBV7-9	TRBJ2-3	NA	CASSLTGPDTQYF	TGTGCCAGCAGCCTCACAGGGCCAGATACGCAGTATTTT
TRBD1	TRBV6-5	TRBJ1-1	NA	CASSYSVRGRNTEAFF	TGTGCCAGCAGTTACTCGGTCAGGGGGAGGAACACTGAAGCTTTCTTT
NA	TRBV19	TRBJ2-6	NA	CASSIEGGVSTSGANVLTF	TGTGCCAGTAGTATAGAGGGTGGAGTTTCAACCTCTGGGGCCAACGTCCTGACTTTC
NA	TRBV6-5	TRBJ1-1	NA	CASTQRGSVAEAFF	TGTGCCAGCACTCAACGGGGGTCCGTCGCTGAAGCTTTCTTT
TRBD1	TRBV7-9	TRBJ1-6	NA	CASTARDSSYNSPLHF	TGTGCCAGCACCGCGCGGGACAGCTCCTATAATTCACCCCTCCACTTT
NA	TRBV5-1	TRBJ1-3	few	CASSEGLPSGNTIYF	TGCGCCAGCAGCGAGGGACTGCCCTCTGGAAACACCATATATTTT
NA	TRBV7-3	TRBJ2-1	NA	CASSLRLGSNEQFF	TGTGCCAGCAGCTTAAGGCTTGGGAGCAATGAGCAGTTCTTC
NA	TRBV3-1/TRBV3-2	TRBJ1-2	NA	CASSREAGRAVAGYTF	TGTGCCAGCAGCCGAGAAGCGGGCCGAGCAGTAGCTGGCTACACCTTC
NA	TRBV27	TRBJ2-7	NA	CASSPLTKGGVVEQYF	TGTGCCAGCAGTCCATTAACTAAGGGGGGGGTCGTGGAGCAGTACTTC
NA	TRBV30	TRBJ2-2	NA	CAWSTRAHTGELFF	TGTGCCTGGAGTACCAGGGCCCACACCGGGGAGCTGTTTTTT
TRBD2	TRBV5-1	TRBJ2-3	NA	CASTIAGGTDTQYF	TGCGCCAGCACCATAGCGGGGGGGACAGATACGCAGTATTTT